The sequence of this TCR beta chain was determined in a study of response to subunit inactivated influenza vaccine (dated by TCRdb to 2016 to 2019). The study in broad terms: Deep quantitative profiling of the T cell receptor repertoire was used in the study to follow responses to a trivalent subunit inactivated influenza vaccine. The full study reports these points: The authors proposed that each seasonal influenza vaccination may bring in only a limited number of new T cells.

A word on this clonotype: It has no known antigen specificity. No qualities accompany the bases; no much larger clone lies one base away.

The receptor library was made with RT-PCR. TCRdb records Illumina HiSeq 2500 as the sequencer. TCRdb took the public reads, trimmed them with fastp at Q25, ran MiXCR for clone calling and kept in-frame beta chains. Rows are unified per CDR3 protein, each entry keeping the most common DNA and genes. For this sample there are 290,000 or so distinct CDR3 sequences; approximately 21% appear just once. The leading ten clones occupy over 9% of the sample. Material: PBMCs from blood, obtained less than 22 months after vaccination. This clonotype was obtained from a man between 50 and 75 years old who received an inactivated influenza vaccine. Donor details come from another sample of the same person, matched by shared clones.

The nucleotide sequence reads as follows: TGCAGCGTGGTACTAGCGGGAGAAGTCTACGAGCAGTACTTC. It specifies CSVVLAGEVYEQYF. Recombination joined TRBV29-1 with TRBJ2-7; 11 bases in between match TRBD2. CDR1 and CDR2, per the germline V gene, are SQVTM and ANQGSEA. Measured from the cysteine to the phenylalanine, the CDR3 is 14 residues long. Only the CDR3 part of the read is kept: 42 bases, read in frame from the first base. Ends trimmed: V by 6 bases, J by 3 bases; bases unmatched to a gene: 7.